The 24 T cell receptor beta chains below all came from one sample that was sequenced in a study of T cells in tuberculosis. Produced via immunoSEQ multiplex PCR; TCRdb's table is partial and in-frame only. The sample records some 34,000 clones, approximately 97% being singletons. Sequencing used PBMCs. The receptors originated from a donor aged 10 to 29 with latent tuberculosis or without tuberculosis infection.

V and J are TRBV13 and TRBJ2-7; TRBD2 agrees at 12 bases. Germline loops: CDR1 PRHDT, CDR2 FYEKMQ (reference sequence). V shed 5 bases and J 1 base; nucleotides not matched to a gene: 6. The CDR3 covers 16 residues. The CDR3 reads CASSPAGLAGSYEQYF. As DNA, the CDR3 is TGTGCCAGCAGCCCCGCGGGACTAGCGGGTTCCTACGAGCAGTACTTC.

The chain uses TRBV11-2 and TRBJ2-3; no firm D call. Germline CDR1 reads SGHAT; CDR2 reads FQNNGV. The length of the CDR3 is 13 residues. V dropped 2 bases and J dropped 1 base, with 4 bases sitting between them. The CDR3 loop is CASSLSGTDTQYF. The CDR3 coding sequence is TGTGCCAGCAGCTTATCGGGCACAGATACGCAGTATTTT. The full variable domain, in which reference TRBV11-2 and TRBJ2-3 provide the parts outside the CDR3, is EAGVAQSPRYKIIEKRQSVAFWCNPISGHATLYWYQQILGQGPKLLIQFQNNGVVDDSQLPKDRFSAERLKGVDSTLKIQPAKLEDSAVYLCASSLSGTDTQYFGPGTRLTVL.

The chain recombines TRBV2 with TRBJ1-1; 10 nucleotides line up with TRBD1. The ends lost 5 bases at V and 1 base at J; junction bases unmatched: 4. Germline CDR1 and CDR2: SNHLY and FYNNEI. The CDR3 is 15 amino acids. The CDR3 region is CASSRDRGWNTEAFF. The CDR3 DNA sequence: TGTGCCAGCAGTCGGGACAGGGGATGGAACACTGAAGCTTTCTTT. Looking up the rest from reference TRBV2 and TRBJ1-1 gives the full variable domain: EPEVTQTPSHQVTQMGQEVILRCVPISNHLYFYWYRQILGQKVEFLVSFYNNEISEKSEIFDDQFSVERPDGSNFTLKIRSTKLEDSAMYFCASSRDRGWNTEAFFGQGTRLTVV.

CDR3 DNA: TGTGCCAGTCCTCAACAGGGTGACGGGGCCAACGTCCTGACTTTC. The encoded protein is CASPQQGDGANVLTF. V is TRBV27 and J is TRBJ2-6; D is perhaps TRBD1 (6 bases). The germline V gene has CDR1 MNHEY and CDR2 SMNVEV (reference sequence). The CDR3 runs to 15 residues. Trimming shortened V by 9 bases and J by 4 bases, and 16 bases separated the two germline ends. The whole variable domain, filled in from reference TRBV27 and TRBJ2-6, reads EAQVTQNPRYLITVTGKKLTVTCSQNMNHEYMSWYRQDPGLGLRQIYYSMNVEVTDKGDVPEGYKVSRKEKRNFPLILESPSPNQTSLYFCASPQQGDGANVLTFGAGSRLTVL.

This rearrangement joins TRBV19 to TRBJ2-5, with 9 bases that match TRBD1. Looked up from germline, CDR1 is LNHDA and CDR2 is SQIVND (reference sequence). V lost 5 bases and J lost 5; bases outside the gene matches: 6. There are 14 residues in the CDR3. CDR3 protein: CASSSRTGEETQYF. CDR3 bases: TGTGCCAGTAGTTCAAGGACAGGGGAGGAGACCCAGTACTTC.

The genes are TRBV19 and TRBJ1-2, with D perhaps TRBD1 (6 bases). This CDR3 has 13 residues. Trimming left V 5 bases short and J 3 bases short, with 10 bases between. Germline V gene data show CDR1 as LNHDA and CDR2 as SQIVND (reference sequence). The CDR3 DNA follows: TGTGCCAGTAGTTGGACAGCCTACTATGGCTACACCTTC. Translated, it gives CASSWTAYYGYTF.

This clone was recorded once. The V call is TRBV10-3, the J call TRBJ2-3; 9 bases line up with TRBD2. V trimming: 4 bases; J trimming: 4 bases; junction bases outside the gene matches: 9. The CDR3 is 16 amino acids. Germline V gene data show CDR1 as ENHRY and CDR2 as SYGVKD. This chain's CDR3 is CAISVWGSGSSDTQYF. The CDR3 nucleotides read TGTGCCATCAGTGTCTGGGGTAGCGGGAGCTCAGATACGCAGTATTTT.

The J gene is TRBJ1-1, the V gene TRBV19; D is unresolved. The CDR3 totals 12 residues. Germline CDR1 LNHDA, CDR2 SQIVND (reference sequence). The V end was cut by 11 bases, the J end by 1 base, with 11 bases between. The CDR3 DNA is TGTGCCGTATTAACGAGGAACACTGAAGCTTTCTTT. Translated: CAVLTRNTEAFF.

V usage is TRBV6-5 and J usage is TRBJ2-3; 14 nucleotides align to TRBD2. Germline CDR1 MNHEY, CDR2 SVGAGI. V shed 2 bases, J shed 11 bases, and the junction held 6 bases outside the gene matches. CDR3 length: 15 amino acids. This CDR3 reads CASSYLGTSGRMQYF. The DNA of the CDR3 is TGTGCCAGCAGTTACCTGGGGACTAGCGGGAGAATGCAGTATTTT.

This chain joins TRBV5-1 and TRBJ2-2; possible D gene TRBD1, 6 bases. CDR1 and CDR2 from the germline V gene are SGHRS and YFSETQ. This CDR3 spans 16 amino acids. Between the trimmed V and J ends, which lost 4 bases and 0 bases, there was a span of 13 bases. The CDR3 reads CASSPPPGANTGELFF. The CDR3 DNA reads TGCGCCAGCAGCCCGCCGCCAGGGGCGAACACCGGGGAGCTGTTTTTT.

The chain employs TRBV5-4 and TRBJ2-1, with 15 bases that match TRBD2. The length of the CDR3 is 16 residues. Germline V gene data show CDR1 as SGHNT and CDR2 as YYREEE (reference sequence). V dropped 3 bases and J dropped 6; count of bases not matched to a gene: 4. For the CDR3, the DNA is TGTGCCAGCAGCTCCGGGACTAGCGGGAGGTCCAATGAGCAGTTCTTC. It specifies CASSSGTSGRSNEQFF.

The chain has TRBV2 and TRBJ2-5; the D is unclear. The CDR3 has 15 residues. CDR1 SNHLY and CDR2 FYNNEI come from the germline V gene. The ends were cut back, 3 bases at V and 2 bases at J, with 13 bases in the middle. The CDR3 coding sequence is TGTGCCAGCAGTGATCATACGGGTGATCAAGAGACCCAGTACTTC. Translated, it gives CASSDHTGDQETQYF.

This chain joins TRBV7-6 and TRBJ2-1; D possibly corresponds to TRBD1 (5 bases). CDR1 and CDR2 (germline): SGHVS, FNYEAQ. CDR3 length: 14 amino acids. V was clipped by 5 bases and J by 4 bases, with 12 bases between them. The CDR3 DNA is TGTGCCAGCAGCCCGACGACAGATTACAATGAGCAGTTCTTC. The encoded protein is CASSPTTDYNEQFF.

This chain links TRBV15 with TRBJ1-5, with D unresolved. The germline V and J ends were trimmed by 5 bases and 2 bases, with 10 bases remaining between them. Germline CDR1 is LNHNV and CDR2 is YYDKDF (reference sequence). The CDR3 length is 14 residues. The CDR3 DNA is TGTGCCACCAGCCTGACAATGGGCAATCAGCCCCAGCATTTT. Its translation: CATSLTMGNQPQHF. The entire variable domain, with the rest obtained from reference TRBV15 and TRBJ1-5, is as follows: DAMVIQNPRYQVTQFGKPVTLSCSQTLNHNVMYWYQQKSSQAPKLLFHYYDKDFNNEADTPDNFQSRRPNTSFCFLDIRSPGLGDTAMYLCATSLTMGNQPQHFGDGTRLSIL.

This chain joins TRBV5-4 and TRBJ2-1; D remains unclear. V dropped 0 bases and J dropped 0 bases, with 13 bases sitting between them. This CDR3 is 17 amino acids long. Germline lookup yields CDR1 SGHNT and CDR2 YYREEE (reference sequence). DNA of the CDR3: TGTGCCAGCAGCTTGGTTGGCGGTTTAATCTCCTACAATGAGCAGTTCTTC. This gives the protein CASSLVGGLISYNEQFF.

The gene calls are TRBV27 and TRBJ2-1; TRBD2 matches at 13 bases. Losses at the gene ends were 6 bases for V and 0 bases for J; bases not matched to a gene: 14. Germline V gives CDR1 MNHEY, CDR2 SMNVEV (reference sequence). The length of the CDR3 is 20 residues. The CDR3, as DNA: TGTGCCAGCAGCCGAACGGGACTAGCGGGATGGTATAGCTCCTACAATGAGCAGTTCTTC. Translated: CASSRTGLAGWYSSYNEQFF.

This clone showed up just once. J is TRBJ1-4 and V is TRBV25-1; the D gene is possibly TRBD1 (5 bases). The CDR3 contains 15 residues. Germline V gives CDR1 MGHDK, CDR2 SYGVNS. V lost 10 bases, J lost 3 bases, and 18 bases lay in between. The CDR3 DNA reads as TGTGCCACTATTCTGGGGGGGGAACCTAATGAAAAACTGTTTTTT. Protein sequence: CATILGGEPNEKLFF.

The chain is built from TRBV27 and TRBJ2-1; 8 bases line up with TRBD1. Trimming took 5 bases from V and 6 from J; bases not matched to a gene: 6. The CDR3 length is 14 residues. The V gene's germline CDR1 is MNHEY and CDR2 SMNVEV (reference sequence). CDR3 DNA sequence: TGTGCCAGCAGTGCCGGACAGGGCACCAATGAGCAGTTCTTC. It yields the protein CASSAGQGTNEQFF.

This chain joins TRBV2 and TRBJ2-1; TRBD2 aligns across 8 bases. The CDR3 runs to 14 residues. V lost 5 bases to trimming and J lost 3 bases; unmatched junction nucleotides: 3. CDR1 and CDR2 from the germline V gene are SNHLY and FYNNEI. The CDR3, as DNA: TGTGCCAGCAGTACGGGAGGGCGCTACAATGAGCAGTTCTTC. It encodes CASSTGGRYNEQFF.

The chain is built from TRBV28 and TRBJ2-5; 8 bases match TRBD2. The V gene end was trimmed by 1 base and the J gene end by 4 bases; junction bases not matched to a gene: 5. There are 15 residues in the CDR3. CDR1 is MDHEN and CDR2 is SYDVKM in the germline V gene. The CDR3: CASSLSAGGPETQYF. Written as DNA, the CDR3 is TGTGCCAGCAGTTTATCGGCGGGGGGCCCAGAGACCCAGTACTTC.

This clone was detected once. The chain links TRBV5-6 to TRBJ2-7; perhaps TRBD2 as D (5 bases). The CDR3 contains 13 residues. V was clipped by 2 bases and J by 2 bases, with 8 bases between them. Germline V gene lookup returns CDR1 SGHDT and CDR2 YYEEEE. The CDR3 DNA reads as TGTGCCAGCAGCTTCGGGAAGCCCTACGAGCAGTACTTC. This encodes CASSFGKPYEQYF.

This chain joins TRBV9 and TRBJ2-3; tentative D call: TRBD2 (5 bases). Germline V gene lookup returns CDR1 SGDLS and CDR2 YYNGEE. Trimming removed 2 bases at V and 3 bases at J, with 10 bases between. The CDR3 runs 14 residues. For the CDR3, the DNA is TGTGCCAGCAGCGTCGAACTAGAAACAGATACGCAGTATTTT. As protein: CASSVELETDTQYF.

The V and J genes are TRBV5-1 and TRBJ1-1; 11 nucleotides agree with TRBD1. This CDR3 is 15 amino acids long. Trimming took 3 bases from V and 6 from J; bases not matched to a gene: 7. From germline, CDR1 is SGHRS and CDR2 YFSETQ. The CDR3 region is CASSSGTGGKAEAFF. CDR3 coding DNA: TGCGCCAGCAGCTCGGGGACAGGGGGAAAGGCTGAAGCTTTCTTT. The full variable domain, rest sourced from reference TRBV5-1 and TRBJ1-1, is KAGVTQTPRYLIKTRGQQVTLSCSPISGHRSVSWYQQTPGQGLQFLFEYFSETQRNKGNFPGRFSGRQFSNSRSEMNVSTLELGDSALYLCASSSGTGGKAEAFFGQGTRLTVV.

This clone has only one observation. The V call is TRBV6-1, the J call TRBJ2-7; TRBD1 is a possible D gene (6 bases). From germline, CDR1 is MNHNS and CDR2 SASEGT. Deletions cut 0 bases from V and 2 bases from J, with 26 bases between. The CDR3 spans 20 residues. This CDR3 is CASSEAQKGHPGQFTYEQYF. The CDR3 coding sequence is TGTGCCAGCAGTGAAGCCCAGAAAGGGCATCCCGGACAGTTCACCTACGAGCAGTACTTC.